In its sample, the clone carrying this T cell receptor (beta chain) was seen many times. What it binds is unknown. This sample is part of a study of T cells in Graves' hyperthyroidism and ophthalmopathy. Study-wide background: Once the initial diagnosis was made, peripheral blood was obtained before any treatment. Study observations and caveats: Among thyroid clonotypes expanded above 0.001, most also appeared in blood.

The CDR3 consists of 14 residues. Losses at the gene ends were 4 bases for V and 7 bases for J; bases not matched to a gene: 4. Germline CDR1 reads SGHRS; CDR2 reads YFSETQ. RNA transcripts were the template for amplifying TCR beta CDR3 regions. During a first-round RT-PCR of the TCR CDR3, the HTBI primer set was used. TCRdb used MiXCR to reprocess the multiplex PCR reads, holding one entry per CDR3 protein. The table lists almost 35,000 distinct CDR3 sequences, around 52% of them singletons. The sample was blood. The genes are TRBV5-1 and TRBJ2-1; 11 bases agree with TRBD2. This receptor was obtained from a woman between 35 and 50 years old with Graves' ophthalmopathy. The CDR3: CASSRTSGSNEQFF. CDR3 nucleotides: TGCGCCAGCAGCCGTACTAGCGGGAGTAATGAGCAGTTCTTC.